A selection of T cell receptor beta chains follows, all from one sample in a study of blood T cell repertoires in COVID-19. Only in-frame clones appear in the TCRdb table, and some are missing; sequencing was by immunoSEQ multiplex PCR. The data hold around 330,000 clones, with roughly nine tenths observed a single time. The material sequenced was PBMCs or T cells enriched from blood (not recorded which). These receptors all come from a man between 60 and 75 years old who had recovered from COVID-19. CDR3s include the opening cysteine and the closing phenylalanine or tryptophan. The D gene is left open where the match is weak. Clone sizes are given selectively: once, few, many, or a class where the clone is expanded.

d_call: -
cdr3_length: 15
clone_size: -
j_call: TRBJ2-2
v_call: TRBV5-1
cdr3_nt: TGCGCCAGCAGCTTGAACCAGGGGCACACCGGGGAGCTGTTTTTT
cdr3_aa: CASSLNQGHTGELFF

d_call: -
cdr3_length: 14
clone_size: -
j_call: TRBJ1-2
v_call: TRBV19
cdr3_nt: TGTGCCAGTAATAGGCAGGGACTATCAGGTGGCTACACCTTC
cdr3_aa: CASNRQGLSGGYTF

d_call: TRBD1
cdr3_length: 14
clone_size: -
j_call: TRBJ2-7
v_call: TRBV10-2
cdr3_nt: TGCGCCAGCAGAGACACAGGGGCCACCTACGAGCAGTACTTC
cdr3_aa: CASRDTGATYEQYF

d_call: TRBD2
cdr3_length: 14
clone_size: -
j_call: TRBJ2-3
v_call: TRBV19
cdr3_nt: TGTGCCAGTAAGTCCCGACTAGCGGGAGATACGCAGTATTTT
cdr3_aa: CASKSRLAGDTQYF

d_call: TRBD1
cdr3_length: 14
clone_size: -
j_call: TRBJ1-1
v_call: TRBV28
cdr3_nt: TGTGCCAGCAGTTTGACAGGGGGAAGCACTGAAGCTTTCTTT
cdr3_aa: CASSLTGGSTEAFF

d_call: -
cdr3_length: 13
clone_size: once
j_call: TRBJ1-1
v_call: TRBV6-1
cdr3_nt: TGTGCCAGCAGTGAAAACAGGGCCACTGAAGCTTTCTTT
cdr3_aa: CASSENRATEAFF

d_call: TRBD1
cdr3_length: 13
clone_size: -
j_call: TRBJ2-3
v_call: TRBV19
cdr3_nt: TGTGCCAGTAGACAGGGGGTGGCAGATACGCAGTATTTT
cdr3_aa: CASRQGVADTQYF

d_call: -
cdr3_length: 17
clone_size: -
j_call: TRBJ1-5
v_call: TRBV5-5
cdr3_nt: TGTGCCAGCAGCTTCGGTGTACCAGCACGACAGAATCAGCCCCAGCATTTT
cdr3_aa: CASSFGVPARQNQPQHF

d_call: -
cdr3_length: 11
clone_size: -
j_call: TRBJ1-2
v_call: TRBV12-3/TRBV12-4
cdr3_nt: TGTGCCAGCAGTCAAGGAGGTGGCTACACCTTC
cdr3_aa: CASSQGGGYTF

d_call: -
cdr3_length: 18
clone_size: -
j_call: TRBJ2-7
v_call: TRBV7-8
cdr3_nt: TGTGCCAGCAGACAACAAAGTCGATCGGGGGGCCCTTACTACGAGCAGTACTTC
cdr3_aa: CASRQQSRSGGPYYEQYF

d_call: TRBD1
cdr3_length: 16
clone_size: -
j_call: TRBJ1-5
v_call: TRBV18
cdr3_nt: TGTGCCAGCTCACCACGACAACAGGGGGCACATCAGCCCCAGCATTTT
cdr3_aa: CASSPRQQGAHQPQHF

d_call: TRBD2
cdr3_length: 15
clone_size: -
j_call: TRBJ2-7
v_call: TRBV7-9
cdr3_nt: TGTGCCAGCAGCGAACTAGCGGGAGAGTCCTACGAGCAGTACTTC
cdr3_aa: CASSELAGESYEQYF

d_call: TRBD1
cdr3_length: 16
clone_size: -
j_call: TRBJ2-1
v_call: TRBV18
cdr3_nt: TGTGCCAGCTCAGTCAATACAGGGGGCTGGCGGCATGAGCAGTTCTTC
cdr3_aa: CASSVNTGGWRHEQFF

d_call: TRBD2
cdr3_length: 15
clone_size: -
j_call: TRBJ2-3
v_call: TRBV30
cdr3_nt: TGTGCCTGGAGTCTTGGACTAGCGGGAGCATATACGCAGTATTTT
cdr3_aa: CAWSLGLAGAYTQYF

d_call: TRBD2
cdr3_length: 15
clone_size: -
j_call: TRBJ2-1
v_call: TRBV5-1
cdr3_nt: TGCGCCAGCAGTTCTAGCGGGAGCCCTTACAATGAGCAGTTCTTC
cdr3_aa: CASSSSGSPYNEQFF

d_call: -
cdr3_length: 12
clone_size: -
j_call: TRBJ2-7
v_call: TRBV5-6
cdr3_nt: TGTGCCAGCAGCGACATTAATTACGAGCAGTACTTC
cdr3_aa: CASSDINYEQYF

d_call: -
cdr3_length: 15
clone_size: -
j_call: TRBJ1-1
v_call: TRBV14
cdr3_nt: TGTGCCAGCAGCCAGACATGGGCGGGTGGCACTGAAGCTTTCTTT
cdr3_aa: CASSQTWAGGTEAFF

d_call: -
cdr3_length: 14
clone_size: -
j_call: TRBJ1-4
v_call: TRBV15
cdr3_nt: TGTGCCACCAGCCTAAGACGGGTTAATGAAAAACTGTTTTTT
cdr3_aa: CATSLRRVNEKLFF

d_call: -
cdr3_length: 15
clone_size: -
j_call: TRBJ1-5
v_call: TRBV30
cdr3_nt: TGTGCCTGGAGTCTCCAGGGAAGGGGCAATCAGCCCCAGCATTTT
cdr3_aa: CAWSLQGRGNQPQHF

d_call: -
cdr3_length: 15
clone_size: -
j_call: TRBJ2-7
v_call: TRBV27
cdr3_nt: TGTGCCAGCAGTTTCTTGCAGGGGAGCTCCTACGAGCAGTACTTC
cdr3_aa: CASSFLQGSSYEQYF

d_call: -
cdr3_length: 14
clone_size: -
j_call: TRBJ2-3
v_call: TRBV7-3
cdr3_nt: TGTGCCAGCAGCGCCCGCCCGGGGACAGATACGCAGTATTTT
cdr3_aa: CASSARPGTDTQYF

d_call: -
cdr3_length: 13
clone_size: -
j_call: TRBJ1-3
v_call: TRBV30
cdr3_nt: TGTGCCTGGAATAGGGAGTATGGAAACACCATATATTTT
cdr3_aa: CAWNREYGNTIYF

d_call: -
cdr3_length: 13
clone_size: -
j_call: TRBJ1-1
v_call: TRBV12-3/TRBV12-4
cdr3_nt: TGTGCCAGCACCCCCCTAGGGAACACTGAAGCTTTCTTT
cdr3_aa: CASTPLGNTEAFF

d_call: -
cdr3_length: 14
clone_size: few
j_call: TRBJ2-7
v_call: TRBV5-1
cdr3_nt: TGCGCCAGCAGCTTAGAAGCACCTAAATACGAGCAGTACTTC
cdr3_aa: CASSLEAPKYEQYF

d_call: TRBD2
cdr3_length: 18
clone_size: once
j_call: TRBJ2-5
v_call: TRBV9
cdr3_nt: TGTGCCAGCAGCTCTGGACTAGCGGGAGAAGTTCGGCAAGAGACCCAGTACTTC
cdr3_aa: CASSSGLAGEVRQETQYF

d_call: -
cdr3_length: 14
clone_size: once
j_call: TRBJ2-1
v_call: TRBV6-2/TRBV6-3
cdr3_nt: TGTGCCAGCAGTCAAAGGGGCTCCTACAATGAGCAGTTCTTC
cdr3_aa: CASSQRGSYNEQFF

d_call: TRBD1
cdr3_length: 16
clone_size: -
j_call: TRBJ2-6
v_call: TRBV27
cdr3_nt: TGTGCCAGCACTCGACAGGGGTTGTCTGGGGCCAACGTCCTGACTTTC
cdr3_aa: CASTRQGLSGANVLTF

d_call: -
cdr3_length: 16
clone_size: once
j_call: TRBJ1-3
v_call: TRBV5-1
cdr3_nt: TGCGCCAGCAGCACGGACAGTTTTAGCTCTGGAAACACCATATATTTT
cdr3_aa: CASSTDSFSSGNTIYF

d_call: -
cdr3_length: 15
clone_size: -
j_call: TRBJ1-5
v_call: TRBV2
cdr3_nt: TGTGCCAGCAGTGAGTTAGTAGGGGGCAATCAGCCCCAGCATTTT
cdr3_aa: CASSELVGGNQPQHF

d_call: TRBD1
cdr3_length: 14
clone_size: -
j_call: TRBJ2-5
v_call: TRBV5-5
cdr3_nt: TGTGCCAGCAGCTTACAGGGGGGCCAAGAGACCCAGTACTTC
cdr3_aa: CASSLQGGQETQYF

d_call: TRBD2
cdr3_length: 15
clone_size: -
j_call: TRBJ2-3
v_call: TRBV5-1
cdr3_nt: TGCGCCAGCAGCGAACCACGGGGGGGTGCAGATACGCAGTATTTT
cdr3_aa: CASSEPRGGADTQYF

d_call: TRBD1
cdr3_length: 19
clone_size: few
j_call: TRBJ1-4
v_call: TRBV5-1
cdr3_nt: TGCGCCAGCAGCTATCAAACCGGGACAGGGCCCGGGGTATCTGAAAAACTGTTTTTT
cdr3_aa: CASSYQTGTGPGVSEKLFF

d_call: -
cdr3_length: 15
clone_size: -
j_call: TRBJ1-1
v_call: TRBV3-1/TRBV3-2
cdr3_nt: TGTGCCAGCAGCCAAGACTCAGGAATGAACACTGAAGCTTTCTTT
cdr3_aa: CASSQDSGMNTEAFF

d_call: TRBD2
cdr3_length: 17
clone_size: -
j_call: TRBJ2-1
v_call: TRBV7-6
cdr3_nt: TGTGCCAGCAGCTCAGAGACTAGCGGGAGCTCCTACAATGAGCAGTTCTTC
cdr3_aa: CASSSETSGSSYNEQFF

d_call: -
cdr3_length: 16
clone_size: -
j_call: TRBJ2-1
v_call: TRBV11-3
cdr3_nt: TGTGCCAGCAGCTTAGTGGTTTCAGGGGCGGGCGATGAGCAGTTCTTC
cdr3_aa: CASSLVVSGAGDEQFF

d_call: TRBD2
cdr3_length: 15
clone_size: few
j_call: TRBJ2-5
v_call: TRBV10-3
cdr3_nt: TGTGCCATCGATCGGACTAGCGGGAGTAGAGAGACCCAGTACTTC
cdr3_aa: CAIDRTSGSRETQYF

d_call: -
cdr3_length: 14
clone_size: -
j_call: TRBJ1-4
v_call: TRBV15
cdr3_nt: TGTGCCACCCGGCCGTGGGGCGGAACCGAAAAACTGTTTTTT
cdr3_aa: CATRPWGGTEKLFF

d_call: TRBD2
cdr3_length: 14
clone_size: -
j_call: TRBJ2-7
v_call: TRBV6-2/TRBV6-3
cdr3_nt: TGTGCCAGCAGTCTAACTAGCGGACCTTACGAGCAGTACTTC
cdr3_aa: CASSLTSGPYEQYF

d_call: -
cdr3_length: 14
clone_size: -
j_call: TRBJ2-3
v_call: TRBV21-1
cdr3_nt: TGTGCCAGCAGCAAAGCCGGGGGACCAGATACGCAGTATTTT
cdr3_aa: CASSKAGGPDTQYF

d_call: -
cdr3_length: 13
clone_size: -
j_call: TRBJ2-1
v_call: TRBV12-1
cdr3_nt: TGTGCCAGCAGCTTTTTTATCTACAATGAGCAGTTCTTC
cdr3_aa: CASSFFIYNEQFF

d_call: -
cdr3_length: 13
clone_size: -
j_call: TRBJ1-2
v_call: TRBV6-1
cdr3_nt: TGTGCCAGCAGTGAAGGAGGGCTCTATGGCTACACCTTC
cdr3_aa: CASSEGGLYGYTF

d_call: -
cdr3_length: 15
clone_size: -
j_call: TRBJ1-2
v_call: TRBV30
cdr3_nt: TGTGCCTGGAGTGGGTGGCCGGCGGGAGACTATGGCTACACCTTC
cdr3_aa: CAWSGWPAGDYGYTF

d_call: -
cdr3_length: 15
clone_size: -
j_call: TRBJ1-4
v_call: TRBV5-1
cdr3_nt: TGCGCCAGCAGGAAACAACAGACACCGAATGAAAAACTGTTTTTT
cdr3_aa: CASRKQQTPNEKLFF

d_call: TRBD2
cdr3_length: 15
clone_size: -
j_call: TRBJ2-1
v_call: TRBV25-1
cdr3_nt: TGTGCCAGCAACGTCGGAGCTAGCGGGAAGGATGAGCAGTTCTTC
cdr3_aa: CASNVGASGKDEQFF

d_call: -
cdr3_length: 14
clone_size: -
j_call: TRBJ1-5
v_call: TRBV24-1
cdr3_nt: TGTGCCACCAGTGATTCAAGGGGTTATCAGCCCCAGCATTTT
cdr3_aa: CATSDSRGYQPQHF

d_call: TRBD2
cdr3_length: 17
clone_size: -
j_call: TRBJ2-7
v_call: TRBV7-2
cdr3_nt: TGTGCCAGCAGCCACGAAAAGGGGCTAGCGGTGAGAAGGGAGCAGTACTTC
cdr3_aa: CASSHEKGLAVRREQYF

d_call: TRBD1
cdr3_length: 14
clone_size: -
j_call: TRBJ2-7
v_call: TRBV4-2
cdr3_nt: TGTGCCAGCAGCCATTACAGGGGGAGGTACGAGCAGTACTTC
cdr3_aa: CASSHYRGRYEQYF

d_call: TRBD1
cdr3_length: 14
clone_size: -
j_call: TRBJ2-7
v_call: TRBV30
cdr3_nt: TGTGCCTGGAAAGCGGGACAGGGGTTCCACGAGCAGTACTTC
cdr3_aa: CAWKAGQGFHEQYF

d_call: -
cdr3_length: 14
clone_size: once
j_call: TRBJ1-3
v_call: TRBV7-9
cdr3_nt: TGTGCCAGCAGCTTACCACAGGGTGGTGGCACCATATATTTT
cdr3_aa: CASSLPQGGGTIYF

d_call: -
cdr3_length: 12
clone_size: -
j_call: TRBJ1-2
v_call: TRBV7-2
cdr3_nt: TGTGCCAGCAGCTTAGCCTCGTATGGCTACACCTTC
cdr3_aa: CASSLASYGYTF